This T cell receptor (beta chain) is from a study of cytomegalovirus exposure and HLA in healthy donors. Study-wide points: There were some public TCRs occurring in many donors, but most TCR sequences were rare. Researchers catalogued 150 or so TCR beta chains as cytomegalovirus-associated. Accounts indicate the classifier identified cytomegalovirus status with strong specificity and sensitivity.

Here immunoSEQ multiplex PCR was the method, and the copy in TCRdb shows in-frame clones only, minus some. Of 150,000 to 200,000 clones in the sample, roughly nine tenths are singletons; the top ten hold 3%. On this clone itself: What it binds is unknown.

The receptor comes from a woman aged 18 to 35 in good health and CMV-seropositive. The specimen sequenced was PBMCs.

CDR3 sequence (DNA): TGTGCCTGGAGTGTACCAGGTGGTGGGGAAAAACTGTTTTTT. Its translation is CAWSVPGGGEKLFF. The V and J genes are TRBV30 and TRBJ1-4, with D uncertain. V dropped 0 bases and J dropped 8 bases, with 13 bases sitting between them. The germline V gene encodes CDR1 GTSNPN and CDR2 SVGIG (reference sequence). This CDR3 contains 14 residues. The whole variable domain, filled in from reference TRBV30 and TRBJ1-4, reads SQTIHQWPATLVQPVGSPLSLECTVEGTSNPNLYWYRQAAGRGLQLLFYSVGIGQISSEVPQNLSASRPQDRQFILSSKKLLLSDSGFYLCAWSVPGGGEKLFFGSGTQLSVL.